These T cell receptor beta chains were read from a single sample in a study of T-cell memory formation after mild COVID-19. Each CDR3 protein gets one entry after TCRdb re-called the 5' RACE reads with MiXCR. The sample consists of approximately 150,000 distinct CDR3 sequences, approximately 6% of them appearing once. Specimen: PBMCs or a T cell subset sorted from them (not recorded which). These TCRs come from an adult woman who had mild COVID-19 (a few samples of this study predate the infection). Cell type and time point are not known. Both conserved end residues are part of each CDR3. A D gene is named only where the DNA matches it firmly. Clone size, where shown, is once, few, many, or a class for clones that have expanded.

j_gene	d_gene	abundance	v_gene	CDR3nt	CDR3aa
TRBJ1-3	TRBD1	.	TRBV7-8	TGTGCCAGCAGTCCCAGGGGGCTGGCTGGAAACACCATATATTTT	CASSPRGLAGNTIYF
TRBJ2-7	.	few	TRBV12-3/TRBV12-4	TGTGCCAGCGGCTATTACGAGCAGTACTTC	CASGYYEQYF
TRBJ2-3	.	many	TRBV11-2	TGTGCCAGCAGCGTTTTGGGACATCCCACAGATACGCAGTATTTT	CASSVLGHPTDTQYF
TRBJ2-2	TRBD1	.	TRBV24-1	TGTGCCACCAGTGATTTGGACAGGGACACCGGGGAGCTGTTTTTT	CATSDLDRDTGELFF
TRBJ1-1	.	.	TRBV5-1	TGCGCCAGCAGCCCGGAGGGGCGACGGGGGAGCACTGAAGCTTTCTTT	CASSPEGRRGSTEAFF
TRBJ2-7	TRBD2	few	TRBV3-1	TGTGCCAGCAGCCCTAGCGGGGGATCGAGCTCCTACGAGCAGTACTTC	CASSPSGGSSSYEQYF
TRBJ1-2	.	many	TRBV12-3/TRBV12-4	TGTGCCATGGCCAGCTCAAGAGGCTACACCTTC	CAMASSRGYTF
TRBJ1-5	.	.	TRBV5-1	TGCGCCAGCAGCTTTATAGGGGCCTTCAATCAGCCCCAGCATTTT	CASSFIGAFNQPQHF
TRBJ2-2	.	few	TRBV12-3/TRBV12-4	TGTGCCAGCAGTCCAAACAGACACACCGGGGAGCTGTTTTTT	CASSPNRHTGELFF
TRBJ2-5	.	.	TRBV7-3	TGTGCCAGCAGCTTAAATTCCGGGGGAGAGACCCAGTACTTC	CASSLNSGGETQYF
TRBJ2-1	.	many	TRBV12-3/TRBV12-4	TGTGCCAGCAGTTTACGAGGGGCCGGGGGCAATGAGCAGTTCTTC	CASSLRGAGGNEQFF
TRBJ2-2	TRBD2	.	TRBV7-2	TGTGCCAGCAGCTCCGCGGGGGGTGCCACCGGGGAGCTGTTTTTT	CASSSAGGATGELFF
TRBJ1-1	TRBD1	many	TRBV20-1	TGCAGTGCCCCAGGGGGTATCGGGACTGAAGCTTTCTTT	CSAPGGIGTEAFF
TRBJ1-2	TRBD1	many	TRBV5-1	TGCGCCAGCAGCTTAACTTCAGGGGGCGTCTATGGCTACACCTTC	CASSLTSGGVYGYTF
TRBJ2-3	TRBD2	many	TRBV10-3	TGTGCCATCGGGGTCGGGGGGGCGTCCACAGATACGCAGTATTTT	CAIGVGGASTDTQYF
TRBJ2-7	TRBD2	many	TRBV7-2	TGTGCCAGCAGGTTCGCAACCGGGACTAGCAGCGAGCAGTACTTC	CASRFATGTSSEQYF
TRBJ1-6	.	few	TRBV6-2/TRBV6-3	TGTGCCAGCAGCCTGGAAGAATCCTCACCCCTCCACTTT	CASSLEESSPLHF
TRBJ1-2	.	.	TRBV7-2	TGTGCCAGCAGCCCAGGGGATGGCGGCTACACCTTC	CASSPGDGGYTF
TRBJ2-1	.	many	TRBV7-2	TGTGCCAGCAGCTCAACGTCGACGGGGTATGAGCAGTTCTTC	CASSSTSTGYEQFF
TRBJ2-4	TRBD1	.	TRBV12-3/TRBV12-4	TGTGCCAGCAGTTTAGGGACAGGGGACGGTCGAATTCAGTACTTC	CASSLGTGDGRIQYF
TRBJ1-2	TRBD1	.	TRBV2	TGTGCCAGCAGTTCCGACAGGGAGTCTGGCTACACCTTC	CASSSDRESGYTF
TRBJ2-5	.	many	TRBV5-1	TGCGCCAGCAGCGCCGGACAGCTCAAGACCCAGTACTTC	CASSAGQLKTQYF
TRBJ1-1	.	few	TRBV9	TGTGCCAGCAGCGTTGGCTGGAACACTGAAGCTTTCTTT	CASSVGWNTEAFF
TRBJ1-4	TRBD1	few	TRBV4-1	TGCGCCAGCAGAAGTTACCGGGACAGGGGCGAAAAACTGTTTTTT	CASRSYRDRGEKLFF
TRBJ2-7	TRBD1	few	TRBV7-2	TGTGCCAGCAGCTTAGAATTGGGACAGGGAACATTC	CASSLELGQGTF
TRBJ1-1	.	many	TRBV29-1	TGCAGCGTTCAAGAGGGGAGTAGAACTGAAGCTTTCTTT	CSVQEGSRTEAFF